The clone carrying this TCR beta chain was picked up a small number of times. What it recognizes is unknown. This sample is part of a study of regulatory T cells in long-lasting Graves disease. Findings and caveats of the study: Comparison showed that persistent patients shared more public clonotypes (roughly 2,500) than new patients (around 1,000). Small numbers of samples may have cut accuracy.

Through Arm-PCR of CDR3 regions and iRepertoire HTBI primers, TCR beta libraries were built. In the original workflow: Samples revealed under 65 TRBV and approximately 15 TRBJ segments. TCRdb reanalysed the multiplex PCR reads using MiXCR and keeps one entry per CDR3 protein. The V and J calls reflect TCRdb's pipeline rather than the authors' work. Altogether hundreds of thousands of distinct CDR3 sequences are present, 25% to 35% being singletons, with the ten largest covering roughly 40%. V was trimmed by 8 bases and J by 10 bases, leaving 23 bases between them. CDR3 size: 14 residues. The germline gives CDR1 MGHDK, CDR2 SYGVNS. As for time point: persistent/refractory GD, antithyroid drugs over 5 years with positive TRAb. PBMCs provided the RNA from which the TCR library was made. American Thyroid Association guidelines defined Graves' disease diagnosis.

The sequence was collected from a female donor with Graves disease. This sequence joins TRBV25-1 and TRBJ1-2; D is possibly TRBD1 (5 bases). Material: peripheral blood mononuclear cells (PBMCs), obtained when the disease was refractory, from a patient treated with antithyroid drugs. As DNA, the CDR3 is TGTGCCAGCGCGAACATGGGGAAAACCGGGACCTACACCTTC. Its translation is CASANMGKTGTYTF.